Listed below are T cell receptor beta chains from one sample, sequenced in a study of regulatory T cells in long-lasting Graves disease. TCRdb re-called the multiplex PCR reads through MiXCR, storing one row per CDR3 protein. This table has 450,000 to 700,000 distinct CDR3 sequences, approximately 15% appearing once. The same specimen was also included in a second study, on T cells in Graves' hyperthyroidism and ophthalmopathy.

Sequenced material: peripheral blood mononuclear cells (PBMCs), taken at new diagnosis, from a patient treated with antithyroid drugs. The receptors here all came from a man younger than 45 with Graves disease. The CDR3 runs from the conserved cysteine through the conserved F or W. The D gene is left open where the match is weak.

V gene	D gene	CDR3 protein
TRBV25-1	-	CAMGTTDTQYF
TRBV27	TRBD2	CASSRPRLAGTTYNEQFF
TRBV19	-	CASGLTGDNEKLFF
TRBV20-1	TRBD2	CSARGLDGTGELFF
TRBV20-1	-	CSARRREAYNSPLHF
TRBV19	-	CASTIGGELFF
TRBV19	-	CASSINPPGNTIYF
TRBV5-1	-	CASSPESSTVGTDTQYF
TRBV15	TRBD2	CATSRTSGRHNEQFF
TRBV12-5	TRBD2	CASEGLAGNEQFF
TRBV19	TRBD1	CASRAPGQGAYEQFF
TRBV24-1	-	CATSDANTASTDTQYF
TRBV28	-	CASSFGGGMNTEAFF
TRBV4-1	-	CASSQDPVPGLITGELFF
TRBV24-1	-	CATSDSSGYTF
TRBV10-3	-	CAISAVPSGSLNQPQHF
TRBV12-3/TRBV12-4	-	CASSRTGRNCYNEQFF
TRBV27	TRBD2	CASSLISSGSADTQYF
TRBV28	-	CASSGTGTNRGYTF
TRBV18	TRBD1	CASSPSRGLVEAFF
TRBV27	-	CASSPSVGFTNTGELFF
TRBV27	TRBD2	CASSYRLAGAYEQYF
TRBV20-1	TRBD1	CSAPDRGILTEAFF
TRBV6-1	TRBD1	CASRATGFRYGYTF
TRBV25-1	-	CASSLPGAKETQYF
TRBV3-1	TRBD2	CASSQSTSGPEQFF
TRBV27	TRBD1	CASKTGGNQPQHF
TRBV24-1	-	CATSEGRIQETQYF
TRBV29-1	-	CSVVSRTDEQFF
TRBV7-2	TRBD1	CASSSTTGAGEQYF
TRBV13	-	CASSLVRDEQYF
TRBV5-6	TRBD1	CASSFAGLRDRGSEQYF
TRBV2	TRBD1	CASPTGAEGTDTQYF
TRBV11-1	TRBD1	CASSSGTAIKRETQYF
TRBV12-3/TRBV12-4	-	CPSRLIAGPTDTQYF
TRBV24-1	-	CATSDPGEEASRYNEQFF
TRBV6-1	-	CASTVFPGRMNTEAFF
TRBV20-1	-	CSAMVSGDEKLFF
TRBV2	TRBD1	CASSATAPGQIPETQYF
TRBV20-1	-	CSARWPRGESSTDTQYF
TRBV20-1	TRBD2	CSAQSTSGEGEQYF
TRBV29-1	TRBD1	CSVEGTGAGAEAFF
TRBV10-3	-	CAISVGGGESSYNEQFF
TRBV29-1	-	CSVEDLAGVGEKLFF
TRBV5-6	-	CASSPGTRKTGSYNEQFF